This T cell receptor beta chain was obtained from a study of technical replicates of blood from a few donors. V was pared by 4 bases and J by 5 bases, with 8 bases of the junction left unmatched. This CDR3 comprises 16 residues. CDR1 is SGHDT and CDR2 is YYEEEE in the germline V gene. Assay used: immunoSEQ multiplex PCR; TCRdb lists only in-frame clones, some missing. The data show 50,000 to 70,000 clones, with over 85% seen just once and roughly 4% held by the top ten. This sequence was found in a human donor in good health. Some clones in this sample may be carry-over from other donors' samples. Sample: PBMCs. This sequence joins TRBV5-6 and TRBJ2-2; TRBD1 matches 10 bases. The CDR3 loop reads CASSKSSGQGTGELFF. DNA for the CDR3: TGTGCCAGCAGCAAATCGTCGGGACAGGGGACCGGGGAGCTGTTTTTT.